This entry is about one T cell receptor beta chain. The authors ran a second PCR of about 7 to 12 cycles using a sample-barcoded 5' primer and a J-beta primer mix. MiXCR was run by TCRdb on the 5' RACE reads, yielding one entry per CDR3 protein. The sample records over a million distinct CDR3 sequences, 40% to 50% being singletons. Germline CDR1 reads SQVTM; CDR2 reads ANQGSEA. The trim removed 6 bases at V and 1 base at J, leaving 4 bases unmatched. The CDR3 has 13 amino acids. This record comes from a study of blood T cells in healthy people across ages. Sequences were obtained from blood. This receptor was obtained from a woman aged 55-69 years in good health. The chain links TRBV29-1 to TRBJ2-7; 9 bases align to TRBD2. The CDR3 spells CSVRLAVSYEQYF. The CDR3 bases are TGCAGCGTGAGACTAGCGGTATCCTACGAGCAGTACTTC.